These 3 T cell receptor beta chains came from one sample sequenced in a study of control samples from healthy donors and cancer patients. Measured with immunoSEQ multiplex PCR; TCRdb has only the in-frame clones, and not every one. The table lists roughly 450,000 clones, 75% to 95% of them singletons. The sequenced material came from PBMCs. The receptors come from a man aged 40-50 years with head and neck cancer.

The gene calls are TRBV5-1 and TRBJ1-1; perhaps TRBD1 as D (6 bases). The CDR3 loop spans 15 amino acids. Germline CDR1 SGHRS, CDR2 YFSETQ. Deletions cut 3 bases from V and 1 base from J, with 13 bases between. CDR3 sequence (DNA): TGCGCCAGCAGCTCGGGGGCAGGACCGAACACTGAAGCTTTCTTT. Its translation is CASSSGAGPNTEAFF. The full variable domain, completed using reference TRBV5-1 and TRBJ1-1, is KAGVTQTPRYLIKTRGQQVTLSCSPISGHRSVSWYQQTPGQGLQFLFEYFSETQRNKGNFPGRFSGRQFSNSRSEMNVSTLELGDSALYLCASSSGAGPNTEAFFGQGTRLTVV.

In this sample, this clone turned up once. The J gene is TRBJ2-3, the V gene TRBV11-3, with 9 bases lining up with TRBD1. Per germline, CDR1 SGHNT and CDR2 YENEEA. Germline trimming cut 5 bases from V and 2 bases from J; bases unmatched to any gene: 5. This CDR3 contains 15 residues. The CDR3 bases are TGTGCCAGCAGCGAACAGGGGGCCAACACAGATACGCAGTATTTT. Translation: CASSEQGANTDTQYF.

The CDR3 region is CASIKTRDRLGTEAFF. The CDR3 nucleotides are TGCGCCAGCATTAAGACCCGGGACAGGCTGGGTACTGAAGCTTTCTTT. This rearrangement joins TRBV10-2 to TRBJ1-1, with TRBD1 matching over 8 bases. Germline assignment: CDR1 WSHSY and CDR2 SAAADI. The CDR3 is made up of 16 amino acids. V lost 7 bases, J lost 5 bases, and 15 bases stayed unmatched.